The 7 T cell receptor beta chains below come from one sample, sequenced in a study of T cell repertoires in cytomegalovirus infection. TCRdb analysed the reads with MiXCR anew, one entry per CDR3 protein. Among under 850,000 distinct CDR3 sequences listed, under 40% were seen once. The specimen was PBMCs. The receptors derive from a human donor in good health (CMV status not recorded). Some clones in this sample may be carry-over from other donors' samples.

The gene calls are TRBV6-6 and TRBJ1-4; D remains unclear. Germline CDR1 MNHNY, CDR2 SVGAGI (reference sequence). The CDR3 is 16 residues long. V lost 2 bases and J 0 bases, leaving 10 bases between the germline ends. CDR3 coding DNA: TGTGCCAGCAGTTACGACTCCTCCGCAACTAATGAAAAACTGTTTTTT. Residues: CASSYDSSATNEKLFF.

The chain employs TRBV2 and TRBJ1-5, with a possible D match to TRBD1 (6 bases). The V end lost 1 base, the J end lost 5 bases, and 12 bases lay between the germline ends. The CDR3 sequence is 15 residues long. Germline V gene data show CDR1 as SNHLY and CDR2 as FYNNEI. DNA of the CDR3: TGTGCCAGCAGTGAAGGGGGAAGGGGGGATCAGCCCCAGCATTTT. Amino acid sequence: CASSEGGRGDQPQHF.

The V and J genes are TRBV6-6 and TRBJ2-7; 7 positions agree with TRBD2. This CDR3 has 12 amino acids. The V and J ends lost 8 bases and 6 bases, in that order; junction bases with no gene match: 7. CDR1 and CDR2 (germline): MNHNY, SVGAGI (reference sequence). The CDR3: CASELARSEQYF. CDR3 sequence (DNA): TGTGCCAGCGAACTAGCGAGAAGCGAGCAGTACTTC.

This clonotype occurred a few times. The chain is built from TRBV7-8 and TRBJ1-1, with a weak D call TRBD1 (5 bases). Germline CDR1 and CDR2: SGHVS and FQNEAQ. This CDR3 region has 16 residues. Deletions cut 5 bases from V and 0 bases from J, with 16 bases between. The CDR3 reads CASSRTPGTLNTEAFF. The DNA of the CDR3 is TGTGCCAGCAGCCGTACCCCAGGGACGCTGAACACTGAAGCTTTCTTT. The variable domain in full, completed from reference TRBV7-8 and TRBJ1-1, reads GAGVSQSPRYKVAKRGQDVALRCDPISGHVSLFWYQQALGQGPEFLTYFQNEAQLDKSGLPSDRFFAERPEGSVSTLKIQRTQQEDSAVYLCASSRTPGTLNTEAFFGQGTRLTVV.

This chain links TRBV7-6 with TRBJ2-1; TRBD2 matches at 10 bases. This CDR3 contains 19 residues. Losses at the gene ends were 0 bases for V and 4 bases for J; bases not matched to a gene: 12. Per the germline V gene, CDR1 is SGHVS and CDR2 is FNYEAQ. The CDR3 loop reads CASSLAPGLADPSYNEQFF. CDR3 nucleotide sequence: TGTGCCAGCAGCTTAGCGCCCGGACTAGCGGACCCCTCTTACAATGAGCAGTTCTTC.

This clonotype appeared a few times. V is TRBV6-6 and J is TRBJ2-4; D unclear. There are 11 residues in the CDR3. Germline-derived CDR1 and CDR2 are MNHNY and SVGAGI (reference sequence). V lost 2 bases and J 5 bases, leaving 1 base between the germline ends. The DNA of the CDR3 is TGTGCCAGCAGTTACGAAAACATTCAGTACTTC. Translated: CASSYENIQYF.

This clonotype appeared a few times. This chain uses TRBV7-9 with TRBJ2-3; D not certain. Germline V gives CDR1 SEHNR, CDR2 FQNEAQ (reference sequence). CDR3 size: 15 residues. V lost 4 bases, J lost 1 base, and 12 bases lay in between. The CDR3 reads CASSSRPDRTDTQYF. The CDR3 region has the DNA TGTGCCAGCAGCTCCAGACCGGACCGCACAGATACGCAGTATTTT.